The clone carrying this T cell receptor (beta chain) was seen repeatedly, ten times or more. Its antigen is not identified. The record originates from a study of T-cell reconstitution after alpha-beta-depleted transplantation in children. Construction of the TCRbeta library involved unique molecular identifiers. MiXCR, applied by TCRdb to the PCR reads, yields one record per CDR3 protein. The repertoire holds roughly 670,000 distinct CDR3 sequences, roughly 13% seen once, with around 0.8% in the top ten. From germline, CDR1 is SGHRS and CDR2 YFSETQ. CDR3 length: 15 amino acids. The V gene lost 3 bases and the J gene lost 3 bases, with 15 bases spanning the gap. Study-level points and caveats: There were some patients whose high TCRbeta diversity at day 60 came from surviving recipient T cells and thymic progenitors. Several hundred expanded graft clones reportedly were the source of alpha-beta T cells about two months after transplant.

The sample here was PBMCs, taken before TCRalphabeta/CD19-depleted stem cell transplant. The chain uses TRBV5-1 and TRBJ2-5; the D gene is possibly TRBD1 (6 bases). The TCR originated in a girl aged 2-10 years with congenital amegakaryocytic thrombocytopenia, due to receive a stem cell transplant. CDR3 protein: CASSSARDTKETQYF. The CDR3, as DNA: TGCGCCAGCAGCTCGGCAAGGGACACTAAAGAGACCCAGTACTTC.